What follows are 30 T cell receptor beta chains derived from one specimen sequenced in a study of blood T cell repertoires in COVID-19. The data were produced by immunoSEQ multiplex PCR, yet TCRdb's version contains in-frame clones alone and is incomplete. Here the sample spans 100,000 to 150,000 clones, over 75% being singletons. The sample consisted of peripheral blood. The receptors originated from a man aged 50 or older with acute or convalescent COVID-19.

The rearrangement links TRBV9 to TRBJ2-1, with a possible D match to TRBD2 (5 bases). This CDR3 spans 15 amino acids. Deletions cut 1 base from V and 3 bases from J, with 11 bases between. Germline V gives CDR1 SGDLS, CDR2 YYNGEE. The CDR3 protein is CASSVSSGHYNEQFF. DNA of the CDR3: TGTGCCAGCAGCGTATCGAGCGGCCACTACAATGAGCAGTTCTTC.

The CDR3 sequence is CASSLYQEETQYF. As DNA, the CDR3 is TGTGCCAGCAGCTTGTACCAGGAAGAGACCCAGTACTTC. The V and J genes are TRBV5-4 and TRBJ2-5; D remains ambiguous. The germline V gene encodes CDR1 SGHNT and CDR2 YYREEE (reference sequence). Trimming took 1 base from V and 3 from J, leaving 7 bases between them. This CDR3 has 13 amino acids. The variable domain in full, completed from reference TRBV5-4 and TRBJ2-5, reads ETGVTQSPTHLIKTRGQQVTLRCSSQSGHNTVSWYQQALGQGPQFIFQYYREEENGRGNFPPRFSGLQFPNYSSELNVNALELDDSALYLCASSLYQEETQYFGPGTRLLVL.

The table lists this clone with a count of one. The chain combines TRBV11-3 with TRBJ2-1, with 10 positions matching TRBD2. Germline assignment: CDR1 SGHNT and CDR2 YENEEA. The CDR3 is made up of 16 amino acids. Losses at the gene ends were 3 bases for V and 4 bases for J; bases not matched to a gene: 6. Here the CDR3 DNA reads TGTGCCAGCAGCTTCAGGACTAGCGGAGGATACAATGAGCAGTTCTTC. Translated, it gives CASSFRTSGGYNEQFF. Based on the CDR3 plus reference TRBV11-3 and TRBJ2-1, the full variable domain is EAGVVQSPRYKIIEKKQPVAFWCNPISGHNTLYWYLQNLGQGPELLIRYENEEAVDDSQLPKDRFSAERLKGVDSTLKIQPAELGDSAVYLCASSFRTSGGYNEQFFGPGTRLTVL.

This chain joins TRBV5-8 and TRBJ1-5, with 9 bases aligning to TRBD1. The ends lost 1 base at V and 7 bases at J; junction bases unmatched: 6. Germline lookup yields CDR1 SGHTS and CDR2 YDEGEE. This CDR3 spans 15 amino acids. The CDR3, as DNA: TGTGCCAGCAGCTTGAACAGGGGGCGAGGACAGCCCCAGCATTTT. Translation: CASSLNRGRGQPQHF.

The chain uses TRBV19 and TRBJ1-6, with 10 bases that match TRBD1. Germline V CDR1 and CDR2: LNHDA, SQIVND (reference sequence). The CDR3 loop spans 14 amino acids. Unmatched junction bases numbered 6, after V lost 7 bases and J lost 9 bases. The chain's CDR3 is CASIDRGLGSPLHF. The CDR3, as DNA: TGTGCCAGTATCGACAGGGGGCTCGGTTCACCCCTCCACTTT.

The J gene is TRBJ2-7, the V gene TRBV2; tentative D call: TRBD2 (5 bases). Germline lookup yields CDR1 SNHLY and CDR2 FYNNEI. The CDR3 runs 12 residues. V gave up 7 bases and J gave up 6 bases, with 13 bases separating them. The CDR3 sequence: CASTATRTEQYF. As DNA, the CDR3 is TGTGCCAGCACCGCAACTAGGACCGAGCAGTACTTC.

The CDR3 bases are TGTGCCAGCAGCTTAGCAGGGGAAGGGAATTCACCCCTCCACTTT. Amino acids: CASSLAGEGNSPLHF. The chain carries TRBV7-6 and TRBJ1-6; weak D call: TRBD1 (5 bases). The V gene's germline CDR1 is SGHVS and CDR2 FNYEAQ. This CDR3 has 15 amino acids. Trimming removed 0 bases at V and 7 bases at J, with 10 bases between.

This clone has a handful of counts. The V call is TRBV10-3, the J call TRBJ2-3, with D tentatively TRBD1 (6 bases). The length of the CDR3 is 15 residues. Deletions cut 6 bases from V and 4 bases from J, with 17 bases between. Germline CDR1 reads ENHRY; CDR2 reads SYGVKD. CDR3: CAISLTGNAADTQYF. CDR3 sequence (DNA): TGTGCCATCAGCCTAACAGGGAACGCTGCAGATACGCAGTATTTT.

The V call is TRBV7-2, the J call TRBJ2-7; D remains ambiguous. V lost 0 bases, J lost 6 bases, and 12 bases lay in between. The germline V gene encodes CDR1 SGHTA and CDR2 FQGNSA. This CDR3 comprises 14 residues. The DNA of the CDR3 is TGTGCCAGCAGCTTAGCCGTACTCGCAACCGAGCAGTACTTC. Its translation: CASSLAVLATEQYF.

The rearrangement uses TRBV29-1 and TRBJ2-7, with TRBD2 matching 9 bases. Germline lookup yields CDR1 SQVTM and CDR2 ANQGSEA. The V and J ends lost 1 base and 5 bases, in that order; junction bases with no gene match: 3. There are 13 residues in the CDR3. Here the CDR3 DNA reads TGCAGCGTTGAAGGCGGGAGGGAGGACGAGCAGTACTTC. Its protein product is CSVEGGREDEQYF.

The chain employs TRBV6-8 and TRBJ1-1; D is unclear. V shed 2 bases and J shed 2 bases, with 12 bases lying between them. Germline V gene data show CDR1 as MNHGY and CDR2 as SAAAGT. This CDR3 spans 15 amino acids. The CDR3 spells CASSYARDDNTEAFF. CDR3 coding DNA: TGTGCCAGCAGTTACGCCCGGGATGATAACACTGAAGCTTTCTTT.

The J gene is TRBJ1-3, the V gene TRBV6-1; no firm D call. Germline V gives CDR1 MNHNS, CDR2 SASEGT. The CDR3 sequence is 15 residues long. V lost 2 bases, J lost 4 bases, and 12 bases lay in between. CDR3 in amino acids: CASSERGNTGNTIYF. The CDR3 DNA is TGTGCCAGCAGTGAACGTGGCAATACCGGAAACACCATATATTTT.

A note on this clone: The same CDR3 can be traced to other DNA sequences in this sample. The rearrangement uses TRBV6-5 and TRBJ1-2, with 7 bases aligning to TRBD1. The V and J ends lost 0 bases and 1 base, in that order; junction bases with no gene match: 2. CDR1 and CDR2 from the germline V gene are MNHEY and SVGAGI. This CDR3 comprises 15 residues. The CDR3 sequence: CASSYSGTVNYGYTF. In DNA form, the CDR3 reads TGTGCCAGCAGTTACTCAGGGACAGTTAACTATGGCTACACCTTC.

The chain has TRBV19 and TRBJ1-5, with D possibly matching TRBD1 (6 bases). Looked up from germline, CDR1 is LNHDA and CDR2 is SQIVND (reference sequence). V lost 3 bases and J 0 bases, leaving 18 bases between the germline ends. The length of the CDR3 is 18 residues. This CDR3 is CASSMNRANLYSNQPQHF. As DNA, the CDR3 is TGTGCCAGTAGTATGAACAGGGCGAACCTTTATAGCAATCAGCCCCAGCATTTT. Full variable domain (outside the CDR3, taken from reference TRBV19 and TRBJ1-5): DGGITQSPKYLFRKEGQNVTLSCEQNLNHDAMYWYRQDPGQGLRLIYYSQIVNDFQKGDIAEGYSVSREKKESFPLTVTSAQKNPTAFYLCASSMNRANLYSNQPQHFGDGTRLSIL.

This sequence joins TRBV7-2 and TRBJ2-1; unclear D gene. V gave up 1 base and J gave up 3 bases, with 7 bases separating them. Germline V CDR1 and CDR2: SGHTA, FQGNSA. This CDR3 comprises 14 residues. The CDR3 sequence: CASSLVPGYNEQFF. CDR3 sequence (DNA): TGTGCCAGCAGCTTAGTTCCAGGCTACAATGAGCAGTTCTTC.

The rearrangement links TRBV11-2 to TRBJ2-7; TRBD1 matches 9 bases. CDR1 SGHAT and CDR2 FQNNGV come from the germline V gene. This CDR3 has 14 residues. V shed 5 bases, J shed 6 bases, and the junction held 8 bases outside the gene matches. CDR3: CASSRTGQGIEQYF. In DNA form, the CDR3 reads TGTGCCAGCAGCCGAACGGGACAGGGAATCGAGCAGTACTTC. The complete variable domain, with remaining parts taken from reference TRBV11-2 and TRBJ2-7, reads EAGVAQSPRYKIIEKRQSVAFWCNPISGHATLYWYQQILGQGPKLLIQFQNNGVVDDSQLPKDRFSAERLKGVDSTLKIQPAKLEDSAVYLCASSRTGQGIEQYFGPGTRLTVT.

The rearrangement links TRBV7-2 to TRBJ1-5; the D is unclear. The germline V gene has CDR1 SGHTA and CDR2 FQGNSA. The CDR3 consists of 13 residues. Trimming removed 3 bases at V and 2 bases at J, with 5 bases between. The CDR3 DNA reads TGTGCCAGCAGCTTCTCTGGCAATCAGCCCCAGCATTTT. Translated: CASSFSGNQPQHF.

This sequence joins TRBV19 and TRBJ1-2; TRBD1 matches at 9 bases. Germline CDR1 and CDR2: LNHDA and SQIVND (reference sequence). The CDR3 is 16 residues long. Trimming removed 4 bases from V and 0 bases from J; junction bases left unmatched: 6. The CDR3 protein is CASSRTRTGANYGYTF. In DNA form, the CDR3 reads TGTGCCAGTAGTAGAACCAGGACAGGGGCTAACTATGGCTACACCTTC.

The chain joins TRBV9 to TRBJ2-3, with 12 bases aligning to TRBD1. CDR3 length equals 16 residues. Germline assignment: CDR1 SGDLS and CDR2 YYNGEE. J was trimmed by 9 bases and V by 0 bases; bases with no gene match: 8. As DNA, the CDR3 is TGTGCCAGCAGCGTAGCGAGTAGGGGACAGGGGGCAACGCAGTATTTT. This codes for CASSVASRGQGATQYF.

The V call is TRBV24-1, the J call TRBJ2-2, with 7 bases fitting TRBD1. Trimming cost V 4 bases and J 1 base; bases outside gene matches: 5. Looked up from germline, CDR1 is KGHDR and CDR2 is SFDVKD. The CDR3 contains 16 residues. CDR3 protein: CATSDPGGMNTGELFF. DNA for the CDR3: TGTGCCACCAGTGACCCAGGGGGTATGAACACCGGGGAGCTGTTTTTT.

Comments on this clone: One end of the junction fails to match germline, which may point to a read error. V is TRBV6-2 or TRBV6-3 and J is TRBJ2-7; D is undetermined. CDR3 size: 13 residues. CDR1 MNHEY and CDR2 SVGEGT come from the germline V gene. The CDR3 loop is CASSYDVSYERYF. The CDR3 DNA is TGTGCCAGCAGTTACGATGTTTCCTACGAGCGGTACTTC.

CDR3 bases: TGTGCCAGCGGAAACGGGAGGGACGGAGGATCTCAGCCCCAGCATTTT. Translation gives CASGNGRDGGSQPQHF. This chain links TRBV2 with TRBJ1-5; the D gene is possibly TRBD1 (5 bases). V was trimmed by 8 bases and J by 6 bases, leaving 23 bases between them. Germline CDR1 SNHLY, CDR2 FYNNEI. This CDR3 spans 16 amino acids.

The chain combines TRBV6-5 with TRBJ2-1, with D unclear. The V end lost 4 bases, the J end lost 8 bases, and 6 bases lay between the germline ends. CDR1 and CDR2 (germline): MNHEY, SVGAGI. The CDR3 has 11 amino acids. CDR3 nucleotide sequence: TGTGCCAGCAGTTCCTGGCATGAGCAGTTCTTC. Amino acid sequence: CASSSWHEQFF.

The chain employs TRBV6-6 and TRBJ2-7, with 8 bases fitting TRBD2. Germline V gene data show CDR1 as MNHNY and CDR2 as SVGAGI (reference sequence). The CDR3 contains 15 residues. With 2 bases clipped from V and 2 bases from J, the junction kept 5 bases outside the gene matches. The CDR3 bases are TGTGCCAGCAGTTACGGACTAGCTGTTACCTACGAGCAGTACTTC. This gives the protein CASSYGLAVTYEQYF.

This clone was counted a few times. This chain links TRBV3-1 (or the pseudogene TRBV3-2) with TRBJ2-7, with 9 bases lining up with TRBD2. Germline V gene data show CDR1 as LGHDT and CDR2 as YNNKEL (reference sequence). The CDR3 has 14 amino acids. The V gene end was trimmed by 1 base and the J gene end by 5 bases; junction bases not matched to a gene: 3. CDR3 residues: CASSQGGRANEQYF. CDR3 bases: TGTGCCAGCAGCCAAGGCGGGAGGGCCAACGAGCAGTACTTC.

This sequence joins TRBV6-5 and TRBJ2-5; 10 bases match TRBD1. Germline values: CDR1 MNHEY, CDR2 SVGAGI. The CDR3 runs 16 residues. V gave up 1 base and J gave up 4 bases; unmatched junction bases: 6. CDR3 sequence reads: CASSYWGTGARETQYF. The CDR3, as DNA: TGTGCCAGCAGTTACTGGGGGACAGGGGCTCGAGAGACCCAGTACTTC.

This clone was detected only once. The CDR3 region has the DNA TGTGCCAGCCGGGACAGGGCCAGCTACGAGCAGTACTTC. Protein product: CASRDRASYEQYF. The V call is TRBV21-1, the J call TRBJ2-7; the table's D call, TRBD1, was not checked against the DNA. TRBV21-1 is recorded as a pseudogene. CDR3 length equals 13 residues.

The CDR3 nucleotides read TGCGCCAGCATCGCCCAGGGACTAGCGGGAGGAGAGACCCAGTACTTC. Its translation: CASIAQGLAGGETQYF. The chain combines TRBV10-1 with TRBJ2-5; TRBD2 agrees at 15 bases. Germline CDR1 is WNHNN and CDR2 is SYGVQD (reference sequence). Trimming removed 7 bases from V and 4 bases from J; junction bases left unmatched: 7. The CDR3 is 16 residues long.

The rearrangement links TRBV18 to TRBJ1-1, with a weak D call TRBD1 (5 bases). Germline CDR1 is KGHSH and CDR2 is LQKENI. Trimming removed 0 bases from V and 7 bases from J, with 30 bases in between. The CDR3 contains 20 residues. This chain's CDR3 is CASSPPGNSRPSGTPDEAFF. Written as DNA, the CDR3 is TGTGCCAGCTCACCACCAGGCAACTCGCGACCATCTGGGACTCCAGATGAAGCTTTCTTT.

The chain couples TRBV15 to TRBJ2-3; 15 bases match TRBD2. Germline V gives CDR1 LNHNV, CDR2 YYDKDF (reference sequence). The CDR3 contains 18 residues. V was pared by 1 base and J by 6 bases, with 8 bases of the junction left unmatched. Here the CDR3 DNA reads TGTGCCACCAGCAGAGGGGGGACTAGCGGGAGGCGTTGGGATACGCAGTATTTT. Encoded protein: CATSRGGTSGRRWDTQYF.